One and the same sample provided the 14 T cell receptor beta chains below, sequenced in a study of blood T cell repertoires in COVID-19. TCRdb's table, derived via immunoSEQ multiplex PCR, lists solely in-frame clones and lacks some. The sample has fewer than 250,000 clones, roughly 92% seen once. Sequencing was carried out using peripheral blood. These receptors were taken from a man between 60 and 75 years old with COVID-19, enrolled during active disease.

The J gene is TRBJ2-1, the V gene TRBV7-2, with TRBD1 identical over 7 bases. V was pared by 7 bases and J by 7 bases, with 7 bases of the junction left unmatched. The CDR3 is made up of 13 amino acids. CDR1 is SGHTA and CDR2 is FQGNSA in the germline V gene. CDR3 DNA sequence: TGTGCCAGCACCCAGACAGGGTGGAATGAGCAGTTCTTC. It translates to CASTQTGWNEQFF.

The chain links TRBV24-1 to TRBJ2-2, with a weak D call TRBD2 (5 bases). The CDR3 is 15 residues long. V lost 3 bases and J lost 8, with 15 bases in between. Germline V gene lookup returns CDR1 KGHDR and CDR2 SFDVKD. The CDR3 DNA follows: TGTGCCACCAGTGATGACGGGGAACCATCGGGGGAGCTGTTTTTT. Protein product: CATSDDGEPSGELFF.

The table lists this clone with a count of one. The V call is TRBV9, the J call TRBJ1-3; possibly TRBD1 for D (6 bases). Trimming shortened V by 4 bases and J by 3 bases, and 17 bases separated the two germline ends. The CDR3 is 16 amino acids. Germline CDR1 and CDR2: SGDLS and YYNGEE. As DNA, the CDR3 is TGTGCCAGCAGCCCTAGACAGGCGAGCAGTGGAAACACCATATATTTT. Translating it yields CASSPRQASSGNTIYF.

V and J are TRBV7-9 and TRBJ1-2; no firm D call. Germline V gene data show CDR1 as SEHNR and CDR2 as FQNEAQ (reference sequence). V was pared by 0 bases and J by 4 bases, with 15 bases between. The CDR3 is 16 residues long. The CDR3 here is CASSLAIVGRVYGYTF. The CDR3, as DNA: TGTGCCAGCAGCTTAGCTATCGTAGGGAGAGTCTATGGCTACACCTTC. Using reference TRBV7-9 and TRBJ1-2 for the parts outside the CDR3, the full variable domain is DTGVSQNPRHKITKRGQNVTFRCDPISEHNRLYWYRQTLGQGPEFLTYFQNEAQLEKSRLLSDRFSAERPKGSFSTLEIQRTEQGDSAMYLCASSLAIVGRVYGYTFGSGTRLTVV.

This chain's CDR3 is CASSTGTPYGYTF. Here the CDR3 DNA reads TGTGCCAGCAGCACGGGGACACCCTATGGCTACACCTTC. The chain couples TRBV5-5 to TRBJ1-2; possibly TRBD1 for D (6 bases). V was clipped by 4 bases and J by 4 bases, with 11 bases between them. Germline V CDR1 and CDR2: SGHKS, YYEKEE (reference sequence). The CDR3 is 13 residues long.

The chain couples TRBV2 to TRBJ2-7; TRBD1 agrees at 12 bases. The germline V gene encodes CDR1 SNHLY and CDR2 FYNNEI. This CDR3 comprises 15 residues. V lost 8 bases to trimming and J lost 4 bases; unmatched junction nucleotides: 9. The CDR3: CASGGTGGRAYEQYF. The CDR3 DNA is TGTGCCAGCGGGGGGACAGGGGGCCGGGCGTACGAGCAGTACTTC.

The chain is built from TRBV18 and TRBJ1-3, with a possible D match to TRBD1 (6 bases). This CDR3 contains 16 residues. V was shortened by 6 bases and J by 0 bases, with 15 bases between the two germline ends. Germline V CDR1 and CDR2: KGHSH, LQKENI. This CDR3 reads CASSARGPSSGNTIYF. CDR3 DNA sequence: TGTGCCAGCTCCGCCAGGGGACCGAGCTCTGGAAACACCATATATTTT. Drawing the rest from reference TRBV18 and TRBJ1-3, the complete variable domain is NAGVMQNPRHLVRRRGQEARLRCSPMKGHSHVYWYRQLPEEGLKFMVYLQKENIIDESGMPKERFSAEFPKEGPSILRIQQVVRGDSAAYFCASSARGPSSGNTIYFGEGSWLTVV.

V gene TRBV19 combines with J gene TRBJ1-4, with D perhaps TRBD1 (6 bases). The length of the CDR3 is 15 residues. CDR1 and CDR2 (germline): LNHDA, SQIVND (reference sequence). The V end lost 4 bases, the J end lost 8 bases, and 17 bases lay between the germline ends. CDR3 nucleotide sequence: TGTGCCAGTAGTAGGGGGGGGCGCGGACCCGAAAAACTGTTTTTT. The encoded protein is CASSRGGRGPEKLFF.

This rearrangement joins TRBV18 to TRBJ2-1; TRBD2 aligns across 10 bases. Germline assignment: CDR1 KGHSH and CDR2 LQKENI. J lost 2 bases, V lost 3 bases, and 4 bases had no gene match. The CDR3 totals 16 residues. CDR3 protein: CASSPPAGGPYNEQFF. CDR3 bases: TGTGCCAGCTCACCTCCAGCGGGAGGGCCCTACAATGAGCAGTTCTTC.

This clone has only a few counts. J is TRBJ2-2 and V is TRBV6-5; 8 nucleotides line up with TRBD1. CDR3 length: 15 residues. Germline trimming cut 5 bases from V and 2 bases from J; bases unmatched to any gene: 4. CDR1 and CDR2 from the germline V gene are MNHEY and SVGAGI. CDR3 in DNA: TGTGCCAGCAGTCCGACAGGGGTAAACACCGGGGAGCTGTTTTTT. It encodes CASSPTGVNTGELFF.

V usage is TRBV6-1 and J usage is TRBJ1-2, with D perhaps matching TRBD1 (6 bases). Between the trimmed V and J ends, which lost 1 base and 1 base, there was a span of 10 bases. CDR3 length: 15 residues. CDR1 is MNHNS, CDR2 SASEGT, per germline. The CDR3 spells CASSEVIGGNYGYTF. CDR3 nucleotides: TGTGCCAGCAGTGAAGTTATAGGGGGTAACTATGGCTACACCTTC.

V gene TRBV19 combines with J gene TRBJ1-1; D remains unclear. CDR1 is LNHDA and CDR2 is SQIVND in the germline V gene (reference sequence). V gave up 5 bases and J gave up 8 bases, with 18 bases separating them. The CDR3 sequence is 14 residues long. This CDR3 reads CASSSEGSLGEAFF. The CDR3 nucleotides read TGTGCCAGTAGTTCAGAGGGCTCGTTGGGAGAAGCTTTCTTT.

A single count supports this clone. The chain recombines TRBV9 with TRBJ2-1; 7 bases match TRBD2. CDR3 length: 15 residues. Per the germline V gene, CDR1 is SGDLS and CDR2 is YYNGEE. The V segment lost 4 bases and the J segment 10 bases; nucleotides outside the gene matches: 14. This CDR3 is CASSPHWRESKEQFF. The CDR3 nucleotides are TGTGCCAGCAGCCCCCACTGGCGGGAGTCCAAGGAGCAGTTCTTC. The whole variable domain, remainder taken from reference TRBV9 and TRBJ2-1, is DSGVTQTPKHLITATGQRVTLRCSPRSGDLSVYWYQQSLDQGLQFLIQYYNGEERAKGNILERFSAQQFPDLHSELNLSSLELGDSALYFCASSPHWRESKEQFFGPGTRLTVL.

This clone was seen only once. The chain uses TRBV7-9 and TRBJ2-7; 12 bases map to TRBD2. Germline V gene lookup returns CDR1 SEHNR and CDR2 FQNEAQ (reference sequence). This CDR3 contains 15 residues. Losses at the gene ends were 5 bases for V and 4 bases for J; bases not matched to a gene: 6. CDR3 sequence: CASSKTSGSAYEQYF. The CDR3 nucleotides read TGTGCCAGCAGCAAGACTAGCGGGAGCGCGTACGAGCAGTACTTC. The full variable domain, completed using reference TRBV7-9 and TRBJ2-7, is DTGVSQNPRHKITKRGQNVTFRCDPISEHNRLYWYRQTLGQGPEFLTYFQNEAQLEKSRLLSDRFSAERPKGSFSTLEIQRTEQGDSAMYLCASSKTSGSAYEQYFGPGTRLTVT.